A single sample gave rise to the 22 T cell receptor beta chains below, sequenced in a study of CD8 T cells in ankylosing spondylitis. General study points: Among TCR beta sequences, a motif of fewer than 10 highly homologous variants appeared characteristic of ankylosing spondylitis blood.

TCRdb reprocessed the 5' RACE reads via MiXCR and lists one record per CDR3 protein. The table lists some 200,000 distinct CDR3 sequences, roughly 6.6% of them singletons. These receptors lack a known antigen. What was sequenced was blood, either unsorted or a sorted T cell fraction (not recorded which). All receptors come from a male donor with ankylosing spondylitis.

This clonotype was detected ten times or more. V gene TRBV6-2 or TRBV6-3 combines with J gene TRBJ1-1; perhaps TRBD1 as D (5 bases). CDR3 length equals 12 residues. Deletions cut 6 bases from V and 6 bases from J, with 11 bases between. In germline, CDR1 is MNHEY, CDR2 SVGEGT. The CDR3 reads CASRTLTAEAFF. DNA of the CDR3: TGTGCCAGCAGAACCCTGACAGCTGAAGCTTTCTTT.

In its sample, this clonotype was seen many times. The gene calls are TRBV5-1 and TRBJ2-7; TRBD1 agrees at 9 bases. V shed 3 bases and J 4 bases; nucleotides not matched to a gene: 5. In germline, CDR1 is SGHRS, CDR2 YFSETQ. This CDR3 region has 14 residues. CDR3 sequence: CASSSGTGYYEQYF. DNA of the CDR3: TGCGCCAGCAGCTCCGGGACAGGGTATTACGAGCAGTACTTC.

This clonotype was detected ten times or more. The J gene is TRBJ2-7, the V gene TRBV11-2, with 7 positions matching TRBD1. V lost 5 bases and J lost 6; bases outside the gene matches: 7. Looked up from germline, CDR1 is SGHAT and CDR2 is FQNNGV. There are 13 residues in the CDR3. The CDR3 DNA is TGTGCCAGCAGCCAGAGGACAGGTCGCGAGCAGTACTTC. Protein sequence: CASSQRTGREQYF.

The sample holds many counts of this clonotype. The rearrangement joins TRBV12-3 or TRBV12-4 to TRBJ2-1; 9 nucleotides match TRBD2. The trim removed 6 bases at V and 4 bases at J, leaving 7 bases unmatched. CDR3 length equals 15 residues. In DNA form, the CDR3 reads TGTGCCAGCAGCTTCGGGACTAGCTGGTACAATGAGCAGTTCTTC. Protein sequence: CASSFGTSWYNEQFF.

This clonotype was seen at least ten times. The V gene is TRBV7-6, the J gene TRBJ2-7; the match to TRBD1 covers 8 bases. Germline V lookup: CDR1 SGHVS, CDR2 FNYEAQ. Trimming cost V 6 bases and J 3 bases; bases outside gene matches: 10. The CDR3 is made up of 15 amino acids. CDR3 DNA: TGTGCCAGCAGTACCCTAACGGGACAGGACTACGAGCAGTACTTC. It translates to CASSTLTGQDYEQYF.

At least ten counts were recorded for this clonotype. The chain combines TRBV7-9 with TRBJ2-3; TRBD2 matches 13 bases. CDR1 and CDR2 from the germline V gene are SEHNR and FQNEAQ (reference sequence). The CDR3 loop spans 16 amino acids. Trimming took 5 bases from V and 4 from J; bases not matched to a gene: 6. CDR3: CASSGGTSGKADTQYF. As DNA, the CDR3 is TGTGCCAGCAGCGGTGGGACTAGCGGGAAAGCAGATACGCAGTATTTT.

This clonotype was seen at least ten times. The rearrangement uses TRBV7-9 and TRBJ1-5; D gene uncertain. The CDR3 is 13 amino acids. Between the trimmed V and J ends, which lost 5 bases and 6 bases, there was a span of 11 bases. Germline V gene sequence: CDR1 SEHNR, CDR2 FQNEAQ (reference sequence). The CDR3 sequence is CASSPGLTQPQHF. In DNA, the CDR3 is TGTGCCAGCAGCCCCGGACTGACTCAGCCCCAGCATTTT.

This clonotype was picked up many times. The chain is built from TRBV5-4 and TRBJ2-5; TRBD2 aligns across 11 bases. Trimming took 4 bases from V and 1 from J; bases not matched to a gene: 6. This CDR3 region has 16 residues. The germline V gene has CDR1 SGHNT and CDR2 YYREEE (reference sequence). The CDR3 DNA reads as TGTGCCAGCAGCCCGACTAGCGGGGAGGCCCAAGAGACCCAGTACTTC. As protein: CASSPTSGEAQETQYF. The complete variable domain, with remaining parts taken from reference TRBV5-4 and TRBJ2-5, reads ETGVTQSPTHLIKTRGQQVTLRCSSQSGHNTVSWYQQALGQGPQFIFQYYREEENGRGNFPPRFSGLQFPNYSSELNVNALELDDSALYLCASSPTSGEAQETQYFGPGTRLLVL.

This clonotype has more than one count but fewer than ten. This chain links TRBV7-9 with TRBJ2-7, with 10 bases fitting TRBD1. Germline V gene lookup returns CDR1 SEHNR and CDR2 FQNEAQ (reference sequence). The CDR3 consists of 14 residues. V gave up 6 bases and J gave up 6 bases; unmatched junction bases: 8. The CDR3 here is CASRGRDRGGEQYF. The CDR3 DNA follows: TGTGCCAGCAGGGGCCGGGACAGGGGAGGCGAGCAGTACTTC.

The sample holds a few counts of this clonotype. This chain links TRBV19 with TRBJ2-1; D unresolved. Trimming left V 6 bases short and J 5 bases short, with 17 bases between. CDR3 length: 15 amino acids. Germline CDR1 is LNHDA and CDR2 is SQIVND (reference sequence). This CDR3 is CASRDSAQSDNEQFF. Here the CDR3 DNA reads TGTGCCAGTAGAGATTCGGCCCAATCGGACAATGAGCAGTTCTTC.

The chain recombines TRBV4-1 with TRBJ1-2; TRBD1 agrees at 7 bases. CDR1 and CDR2 (germline): MGHRA, YSYEKL. CDR3 length: 16 residues. V was pared by 0 bases and J by 8 bases, with 12 bases of the junction left unmatched. This CDR3 reads CASSQDSKGGLKGYTF. CDR3 in DNA: TGCGCCAGCAGCCAAGATTCGAAAGGGGGCCTCAAAGGCTACACCTTC.

A word on this clonotype: Possible read error: a much larger clone is one base away. V and J are TRBV7-9 and TRBJ2-5; no definite D call. From germline, CDR1 is SEHNR and CDR2 FQNEAQ (reference sequence). V was pared by 5 bases and J by 3 bases, with 4 bases between. The CDR3 totals 11 residues. CDR3 sequence reads: CASSGEETQYF. The DNA for the CDR3 is TGTGCCAGCAGCGGCGAAGAGACCCAGTACTTC.

This clonotype has ten or more counts. The V gene is TRBV4-2, the J gene TRBJ1-1, with TRBD1 matching over 11 bases. Trimming at V came to 8 bases and at J to 5 bases, leaving 10 bases not matched to a gene. Germline V CDR1 and CDR2: LGHNA, YNFKEQ. The CDR3 covers 15 residues. CDR3 loop: CASSTPDRGQTEAFF. DNA of the CDR3: TGTGCCAGCTCCACCCCGGACAGGGGGCAAACTGAAGCTTTCTTT.

In this sample, this clonotype turned up many times. CDR3 sequence reads: CASSEWGTGNERTQYF. As DNA, the CDR3 is TGTGCCAGCAGTGAATGGGGGACAGGGAATGAAAGGACCCAGTACTTC. The chain joins TRBV6-1 to TRBJ2-5; the match to TRBD1 covers 9 bases. Trimming removed 2 bases from V and 7 bases from J; junction bases left unmatched: 11. The V gene's germline CDR1 is MNHNS and CDR2 SASEGT. CDR3 length: 16 amino acids.

The gene calls are TRBV2 and TRBJ2-7, with D perhaps TRBD1 (6 bases). The CDR3 loop spans 13 amino acids. Germline V gene sequence: CDR1 SNHLY, CDR2 FYNNEI. Trimming took off 1 base at V and 3 bases at J, with 7 bases between the two ends. Written as DNA, the CDR3 is TGTGCCAGCAGTGAAGGGACAGACTACGAGCAGTACTTC. The encoded protein is CASSEGTDYEQYF.

This clonotype was seen ten or more times. The chain employs TRBV5-1 and TRBJ2-7; D unresolved. Germline V gene sequence: CDR1 SGHRS, CDR2 YFSETQ. CDR3 size: 11 residues. Trimming took 3 bases from V and 7 from J, leaving 8 bases between them. CDR3 region: CASSSDQEQYF. DNA of the CDR3: TGCGCCAGCAGCTCGGACCAGGAGCAGTACTTC. Complete variable domain (other parts from reference TRBV5-1 and TRBJ2-7): KAGVTQTPRYLIKTRGQQVTLSCSPISGHRSVSWYQQTPGQGLQFLFEYFSETQRNKGNFPGRFSGRQFSNSRSEMNVSTLELGDSALYLCASSSDQEQYFGPGTRLTVT.

The rearrangement links TRBV6-5 to TRBJ2-7; TRBD1 matches 10 bases. CDR1 is MNHEY, CDR2 SVGAGI, per germline. V dropped 2 bases and J dropped 5; count of bases not matched to a gene: 6. CDR3 length: 15 amino acids. Here the CDR3 DNA reads TGTGCCAGCAGTTACGGTGGGACAGGGGTCCACGAGCAGTACTTC. It yields the protein CASSYGGTGVHEQYF.

The CDR3 sequence is CASSLPGETQYF. CDR3 sequence (DNA): TGTGCCAGCAGTTTACCCGGAGAGACCCAGTACTTC. This chain connects TRBV12-3 or TRBV12-4 to TRBJ2-5; D uncertain. Deletions cut 2 bases from V and 4 bases from J, with 5 bases between. This CDR3 has 12 amino acids.

This clonotype was counted at least ten times. The V and J genes are TRBV2 and TRBJ1-2, with D possibly being TRBD1 (6 bases). Germline V lookup: CDR1 SNHLY, CDR2 FYNNEI. The CDR3 runs to 15 residues. Trimming left V 3 bases short and J 5 bases short, with 16 bases between. Written as DNA, the CDR3 is TGTGCCAGCAGTGACGGTCGCAGGGGATTTTATGGCTACACCTTC. It codes for CASSDGRRGFYGYTF.

This clonotype was found a few times. The genes are TRBV7-9 and TRBJ1-1, with D perhaps TRBD1 (6 bases). This CDR3 is built from 15 residues. Germline V gives CDR1 SEHNR, CDR2 FQNEAQ (reference sequence). Trimming removed 7 bases from V and 8 bases from J, with 23 bases in between. CDR3 sequence (DNA): TGTGCCAGCAACATCGGGGGGGCCCCTCCCCCAGAAGCTTTCTTT. Encoded protein: CASNIGGAPPPEAFF. The variable domain in full, with the rest retrieved from reference TRBV7-9 and TRBJ1-1, is DTGVSQNPRHKITKRGQNVTFRCDPISEHNRLYWYRQTLGQGPEFLTYFQNEAQLEKSRLLSDRFSAERPKGSFSTLEIQRTEQGDSAMYLCASNIGGAPPPEAFFGQGTRLTVV.

The table lists this clonotype with many counts. The rearrangement joins TRBV5-1 to TRBJ1-1; no clear D. Germline-derived CDR1 and CDR2 are SGHRS and YFSETQ. This CDR3 contains 14 residues. With 1 base removed from V and 7 bases from J, the gap between germline ends came to 14 bases. The CDR3 DNA is TGCGCCAGCAGCTTGATCAGCAGTGCGCTTGAAGCTTTCTTT. Translating it yields CASSLISSALEAFF.

This clonotype was counted at least ten times. The CDR3 nucleotides read TGTGCCAGCAGCAGAAACAGAGCTTACTCTGGAAACACCATATATTTT. Translation gives CASSRNRAYSGNTIYF. The rearrangement links TRBV11-2 to TRBJ1-3; D unresolved. With 5 bases removed from V and 0 bases from J, the gap between germline ends came to 14 bases. The V gene's germline CDR1 is SGHAT and CDR2 FQNNGV. CDR3 length equals 16 residues.